A selection of T cell receptor beta chains follows, all from one sample in a study of control samples from healthy donors and cancer patients. Repertoires were generated with immunoSEQ multiplex PCR, while TCRdb's copy carries only in-frame clones and drops some. The sample carries around 96,000 clones, over 90% recorded once. The sample taken for sequencing was blood. These receptors were obtained from a man aged 18 to 29 in good health. CDR3s include the opening cysteine and the closing phenylalanine or tryptophan. D genes are given only for firm matches. Part of the rows lack a size; the others show once, few, many or a class for expanded clones.

>TRBV7-9|TRBJ2-7|NA|NA
TGTGCCAGCAGCCAAGGCTCGGCAGGGAAGGCGTACGAGCAGTACTTC
CASSQGSAGKAYEQYF
>TRBV29-1|TRBJ1-2|NA|few
TGCAGCGTTGAAGACAACCTGCCCCACTATGGCTACACCTTC
CSVEDNLPHYGYTF
>TRBV5-4|TRBJ1-1|NA|NA
TGTGCCAGCAGCCCGGCCGGGGGCATCGCTGAAGCTTTCTTT
CASSPAGGIAEAFF
>TRBV15|TRBJ2-1|TRBD2|NA
TGTGCCACCAGCAGAGATCTAGCGGGAGGGTATAATGAGCAGTTCTTC
CATSRDLAGGYNEQFF
>TRBV30|TRBJ1-5|NA|once
TGTGCCTGGAGTTCAATGGGGGGTAACAATCAGCCCCAGCATTTT
CAWSSMGGNNQPQHF
>TRBV12-3/TRBV12-4|TRBJ1-2|NA|NA
TGTGCCAGCAGTTTGGGGGCGCCTTATGGCTACACCTTC
CASSLGAPYGYTF
>TRBV7-9|TRBJ1-2|NA|NA
TGTGCCAGCAGCTCTGGGGCCTCAATGCTGGGCGGCTACACCTTC
CASSSGASMLGGYTF
>TRBV18|TRBJ1-3|TRBD1|NA
TGTGCCAGCTCACCAGAACAGGGGGCGTACGGAAACACCATATATTTT
CASSPEQGAYGNTIYF
>TRBV9|TRBJ2-1|TRBD2|NA
TGTGCCAGCAGCCCTAGGGACTACTTCCTCGGGCAGTTCTTC
CASSPRDYFLGQFF
>TRBV7-6|TRBJ2-1|TRBD1|few
TGTGCCAGCAGCGCCCGACAGGGCCCCTACAATGAGCAGTTCTTC
CASSARQGPYNEQFF
>TRBV5-1|TRBJ1-1|NA|NA
TGCGCCAGCAGCTTGGATGCGTCTTCACCGTGGGGGACTGAAGCTTTCTTT
CASSLDASSPWGTEAFF
>TRBV6-5|TRBJ2-5|TRBD1|once
TGTGCCAGCAGAAAAGGACAGGGTGATGCGGAGACCCAGTACTTC
CASRKGQGDAETQYF
>TRBV7-9|TRBJ1-1|NA|NA
TGTGCCAGCAGCTTTCGTAGGGACACCCGGGCTGAAGCTTTCTTT
CASSFRRDTRAEAFF
>TRBV27|TRBJ1-1|NA|NA
TGTGCCAGCAGTTTTGGGGTGAGCGACACTGAAGCTTTCTTT
CASSFGVSDTEAFF
>TRBV27|TRBJ1-5|NA|NA
TGTGCCAGCAGTTTATCCTGGGGTTCCAATCAGCCCCAGCATTTT
CASSLSWGSNQPQHF
>TRBV30|TRBJ1-2|NA|once
TGTGCCTGGAGTCAAGAAATAGGTGGCTACACCTTC
CAWSQEIGGYTF
>TRBV7-8|TRBJ1-1|TRBD1|NA
TGTGCCAGCCTGAGGACAGGGAACTGGAACACTGAAGCTTTCTTT
CASLRTGNWNTEAFF
>TRBV5-5|TRBJ2-7|NA|NA
TGTGCCAGCAGCATCGACAGATTCCTTTCCTACGAGCAGTACTTC
CASSIDRFLSYEQYF
>TRBV5-1|TRBJ2-3|TRBD1|NA
TGCGCCAACCCGGGACAGGGAAACACAGATACGCAGTATTTT
CANPGQGNTDTQYF
>TRBV5-1|TRBJ1-2|NA|NA
TGCGCCAGCAGCTTGCCGGCGGAGAACTATGGCTACACCTTC
CASSLPAENYGYTF
>TRBV10-2|TRBJ2-1|TRBD2|NA
TGCGCCAGCAGTGGCTGGGTTCGCGGGGGGTCCTTTGACTCCTACAATGAGCAGTTCTTC
CASSGWVRGGSFDSYNEQFF
>TRBV19|TRBJ1-4|NA|NA
TGTGCCAGTACGGAGGGGCCCCAGGAGGGTGATGAAAAACTGTTTTTT
CASTEGPQEGDEKLFF
>TRBV4-3|TRBJ2-1|TRBD2|NA
TGCGCCAGCAGCCCTAGCGTCGGGTGGGCGGGAGGCTACAATGAGCAGTTCTTC
CASSPSVGWAGGYNEQFF
>TRBV6-2/TRBV6-3|TRBJ2-3|NA|NA
TGTGCCAGCAGTTCTGGGGATACGCAGTATTTT
CASSSGDTQYF
>TRBV2|TRBJ1-4|NA|NA
TGTGCCAGCACCGGAACCCAGTACCGTAATGAAAAACTGTTTTTT
CASTGTQYRNEKLFF
>TRBV5-5|TRBJ2-7|NA|NA
TGTGCCAGCAGCTCTAAAGCGGGTGCCGCCTACGAGCAGTACTTC
CASSSKAGAAYEQYF
>TRBV13|TRBJ2-5|TRBD2|once
TGTGCCAGCAGCTCGCGGGGGAAGCAAGAGACCCAGTACTTC
CASSSRGKQETQYF
>TRBV2|TRBJ2-5|TRBD2|once
TGTGCCAGCATACGGGAGGGAATGGGGGTCCAAGAGACCCAGTACTTC
CASIREGMGVQETQYF
>TRBV4-2|TRBJ1-2|NA|once
TGTGCCAGCAGCCAAGTACTAGGGACTAACTATGGCTACACCTTC
CASSQVLGTNYGYTF
>TRBV12-3/TRBV12-4|TRBJ1-1|NA|NA
TGTGCCAGCAGTTTACAACTGAACACTGAAGCTTTCTTT
CASSLQLNTEAFF
>TRBV2|TRBJ2-1|TRBD2|NA
TGTGCCAGCATAGGACTAGCGGGAGGGGTTGAGCAGTTCTTC
CASIGLAGGVEQFF
>TRBV11-2|TRBJ1-1|NA|NA
TGTGCCAGCAGCTCCGGGGGCAACACTGAAGCTTTCTTT
CASSSGGNTEAFF
>TRBV30|TRBJ1-4|NA|once
TGTGCCTGGAATAACGGTGCAACTAATGAAAAACTGTTTTTT
CAWNNGATNEKLFF
>TRBV6-2/TRBV6-3|TRBJ1-6|TRBD1|NA
TGTGCCAGCAGTCACGCGCCGGGACAGCGGTATTCACCCCTCCACTTT
CASSHAPGQRYSPLHF
>TRBV12-3/TRBV12-4|TRBJ1-1|NA|NA
TGTGCCAGCAGTTTGAACAGGCTCTATGCTTTCTTT
CASSLNRLYAFF
>TRBV30|TRBJ1-5|TRBD1|NA
TGTGCCTGGAGTGAAGGGACAGGGCTCAAGCATTTT
CAWSEGTGLKHF
>TRBV19|TRBJ2-5|NA|NA
TGTGCCAGTAGTATAGACAGTTACCAAGAGACCCAGTACTTC
CASSIDSYQETQYF
>TRBV19|TRBJ2-1|NA|NA
TGTGCCAGTTGTAACTACAATGAGCAGTTCTTC
CASCNYNEQFF
>TRBV4-1|TRBJ1-5|NA|NA
TGCGCCAGCAGCCAAGACCACAGAAGCAATCAGCCCCAGCATTTT
CASSQDHRSNQPQHF
>TRBV5-4|TRBJ1-1|NA|NA
TGTGCCAGCAGCTTGGCGAAGGGGGGACGAGATATGAACACTGAAGCTTTCTTT
CASSLAKGGRDMNTEAFF
>TRBV5-1|TRBJ1-2|NA|NA
TGCGCCAGCAGCGTAGGACGAAGGGATGGCTACACCTTC
CASSVGRRDGYTF
>TRBV6-5|TRBJ2-7|NA|once
TGTGCCAGCAGTTACTCTCCCTACGAGCAGTACTTC
CASSYSPYEQYF
>TRBV9|TRBJ2-1|NA|NA
TGTGCCAGCAGCGTAGACGGGGGTGCCTACAATGAGCAGTTCTTC
CASSVDGGAYNEQFF
>TRBV29-1|TRBJ1-4|TRBD1|NA
TGCAGCGTGAGGACAGGGAATGAAAAACTGTTTTTT
CSVRTGNEKLFF
>TRBV2|TRBJ1-1|NA|NA
TGTGCCAGCACCCTGAGGGGGGGCGTAGAAGCTTTCTTT
CASTLRGGVEAFF
>TRBV27|TRBJ2-1|NA|NA
TGTGCCAGCAGTTTATTCAAGGGCCCAAATGAGCAGTTCTTC
CASSLFKGPNEQFF
>TRBV29-1|TRBJ2-3|NA|NA
TGCAGCGTTGTACATGGGGGGCGGCCAGATACGCAGTATTTT
CSVVHGGRPDTQYF
>TRBV12-5|TRBJ1-2|NA|NA
TGTGCTAGTGTCCCCCAGGGGAGAGGGACCTATGGCTACACCTTC
CASVPQGRGTYGYTF
>TRBV5-1|TRBJ2-5|TRBD2|NA
TGCGCCAGCAGCAGGACTAGCGGGAGTACGGAGACCCAGTACTTC
CASSRTSGSTETQYF
>TRBV15|TRBJ1-5|TRBD1|NA
TGTGCCACCACCAGGGAGGGGGCTAGGAGCAATCAGCCCCAGCATTTT
CATTREGARSNQPQHF
>TRBV7-2|TRBJ1-5|NA|NA
TGTGCCAGCAGCGACCCCCCTCATCAGCCCCAGCATTTT
CASSDPPHQPQHF
>TRBV11-3|TRBJ1-1|TRBD1|NA
TGTGCCAGCAGCCCCGGGACAGGGGGGGACACTGAAGCTTTCTTT
CASSPGTGGDTEAFF
>TRBV6-4|TRBJ1-6|NA|NA
TGTGCCAGCAGTGTGGGGAGCTCCTATAATTCACCCCTCCACTTT
CASSVGSSYNSPLHF
>TRBV11-2|TRBJ2-1|NA|NA
TGTGCCAGCAGCTTGGCAGGGGCTGGGAATGAGCAGTTCTTC
CASSLAGAGNEQFF
>TRBV19|TRBJ1-2|NA|NA
TGTGCCAGTAGTCCCCCGGGGGCAAAGAATGGCTACACCTTC
CASSPPGAKNGYTF
>TRBV29-1|TRBJ1-4|TRBD1|NA
TGCAGCGTGGAGATGACAGGGGAAAAACTGTTTTTT
CSVEMTGEKLFF
>TRBV4-2|TRBJ1-2|NA|NA
TGTGCCAGCAGCCAAGATGGGACACGCGCATTTCCCTATGGCTACACCTTC
CASSQDGTRAFPYGYTF
>TRBV6-2/TRBV6-3|TRBJ1-5|NA|NA
TGTGCCAGCAGTTTCTTCGACAGCAGTTATCAGCCCCAGCATTTT
CASSFFDSSYQPQHF